This is a list of T cell receptor beta chains from one sample in a study of blood T cells in healthy people across ages. TCRdb re-derived calls from the 5' RACE reads in MiXCR, one entry per CDR3 protein. The data hold about 1 million distinct CDR3 sequences, with 35% to 55% observed a single time. The sample was blood. The receptors were gathered from a woman aged 55-70 years in good health. Each CDR3 is given with its conserved first and last residue. The D gene is left open where the match is weak. Not every row has a clone size; where given, it reads once, few, many or a size class.

J gene	V gene	D gene	CDR3 length	clone size	CDR3 DNA	CDR3 protein
TRBJ2-5	TRBV27	-	11	-	TGTGCCTGCAGTTTGGGCGGGACCCAGTACTTC	CACSLGGTQYF
TRBJ1-1	TRBV7-6	-	15	-	TGTGCCAGCAGCCTGGGAACCCTTGGGGTCACTGAAGCTTTCTTT	CASSLGTLGVTEAFF
TRBJ2-7	TRBV2	-	14	-	TGTACCAGCAGTGTACAGGCCAACTCCTACGAGCAGTACTTC	CTSSVQANSYEQYF
TRBJ2-1	TRBV12-3/TRBV12-4	-	13	few	TGTGCCAGCTGGGCTAGCTTCTACAATGAGCAGTTCTTC	CASWASFYNEQFF
TRBJ2-3	TRBV6-6	-	10	many	TGTGCTATCGGGACGAATACGCAGTATTTT	CAIGTNTQYF
TRBJ1-2	TRBV28	TRBD1	15	many	TGTGCCAGCTACACTACCGGGACAGGGGACTATGGCTACACCTTC	CASYTTGTGDYGYTF
TRBJ2-4	TRBV27	-	12	-	TGTGCCAGCAGCCCCACAAGAAACATTCAGTACTTC	CASSPTRNIQYF
TRBJ1-2	TRBV20-1	-	13	few	TGCAGTGCTAGAGATTCAGCCGAGGGTGGCTACACCTTC	CSARDSAEGGYTF
TRBJ2-3	TRBV4-2	TRBD2	15	-	TGTGCCAGCAGCCAAGTGGGGACTATGGGAGATACGCAGTATTTT	CASSQVGTMGDTQYF
TRBJ2-4	TRBV20-1	-	14	few	TGCAGTAGCTACGGGGCCAGCGGCAAAAACATTCAGTACTTC	CSSYGASGKNIQYF
TRBJ2-3	TRBV6-1	-	15	-	TGTGCCAGCATTATAGCGCCAACTAGCACAGATACGCAGTATTTT	CASIIAPTSTDTQYF
TRBJ1-4	TRBV6-2/TRBV6-3	-	14	-	TGTGCCAGCGGCGCCCTAAGGGGGAACGAAAAACTGTTTTTT	CASGALRGNEKLFF
TRBJ2-7	TRBV27	-	15	-	TGTGCCAGCAGTTCCGGGTTCCGGGAGACCTACGAGCAGTACTTC	CASSSGFRETYEQYF
TRBJ2-7	TRBV28	-	12	many	TGTGCCAGCAGGGCCGGGTCCTACGAGCAGTACTTC	CASRAGSYEQYF
TRBJ2-7	TRBV7-2	-	14	few	TGTGCCAGCAGCTTATGGCGGGGCATCTACGAGCAGTACTTC	CASSLWRGIYEQYF
TRBJ2-5	TRBV9	-	14	-	TGTGCCAGCAGCGTAGGGGTGGACGGGTCCACCCAGTACTTC	CASSVGVDGSTQYF
TRBJ2-3	TRBV30	TRBD1	12	-	TGTGCCTGGAGCTCAACAGGGGGGACGCAGTATTTT	CAWSSTGGTQYF
TRBJ1-2	TRBV20-1	-	16	-	TGCAGTGCCCCACCCAGAGGGTTCGGGGCTAACTATGGCTACACCTTC	CSAPPRGFGANYGYTF
TRBJ2-5	TRBV20-1	TRBD1	17	few	TGCAGTGCTAGAGATGGACAGGGGTCGCCCCCCCAAGAGACCCAGTACTTC	CSARDGQGSPPQETQYF
TRBJ1-2	TRBV6-5	TRBD1	12	-	TGTGCCAGCAGTGGAACAGGGGGGGGCTACACCTTC	CASSGTGGGYTF
TRBJ1-2	TRBV6-2/TRBV6-3	TRBD1	14	-	TGTGCCAGCAGGCGTGGACAGGGGAACTATGGCTACACCTTC	CASRRGQGNYGYTF
TRBJ2-3	TRBV7-2	-	15	-	TGTGCCAGCAGCTTTAATAGCGTTGGCACAGATACGCAGTATTTT	CASSFNSVGTDTQYF
TRBJ1-1	TRBV6-5	TRBD1	13	many	TGTGCCAGCAGTAGGACAGGAGGCACTGAAGCTTTCTTT	CASSRTGGTEAFF
TRBJ1-4	TRBV11-2	TRBD1	18	few	TGTGCCAGCAGCTTAGCGGGACAGCCGGTGCAGGCTAATGAAAAACTGTTTTTT	CASSLAGQPVQANEKLFF
TRBJ1-2	TRBV5-1	TRBD1	13	many	TGCGCCAGCAGCTTTTGGACAGGGGATGGCTACACCTTC	CASSFWTGDGYTF
TRBJ2-3	TRBV6-1	-	15	-	TGTGCCAGCAGAGCACAGGGTTATAGCACAGATACGCAGTATTTT	CASRAQGYSTDTQYF
TRBJ1-1	TRBV25-1	-	16	-	TGTGCCAGCAGTGACCAACCCGGACGGTTGAACACTGAAGCTTTCTTT	CASSDQPGRLNTEAFF
TRBJ2-7	TRBV7-2	TRBD1	15	-	TGTGCCAGCAGCAGAGACAGGGTTGGATCCCACGAGCAGTACTTC	CASSRDRVGSHEQYF
TRBJ1-5	TRBV15	-	12	-	TGTGCCGTCGCAAGGGGTAATCAGCCCCAGCATTTT	CAVARGNQPQHF